These T cell receptor beta chains were read from a single sample in a study of blood T cell repertoires in COVID-19. TCRdb's copy holds only in-frame clones and misses some; the assay was immunoSEQ multiplex PCR. The sample holds 200,000 to 250,000 clones, 82% seen once. Sequenced material: PBMCs or T cells enriched from blood (not recorded which). These receptor sequences come from a woman in her sixties who had recovered from COVID-19. Both conserved end residues are part of each CDR3. The D gene is left open where the match is weak. Clone sizes are given selectively: once, few, many, or a class where the clone is expanded.

clone_size: few; j_call: TRBJ1-5; cdr3_length: 13; v_call: TRBV6-5; d_call: NA; cdr3_nt: TGTGCCAGCAGTTTTGCGGTCGGTCAGCCCCAGCATTTT; cdr3_aa: CASSFAVGQPQHF
clone_size: NA; j_call: TRBJ2-1; cdr3_length: 14; v_call: TRBV7-2; d_call: TRBD2; cdr3_nt: TGTGCCAGCAGCTTAGGTAGCGGGAGGAATGAGCAGTTCTTC; cdr3_aa: CASSLGSGRNEQFF
clone_size: NA; j_call: TRBJ1-6; cdr3_length: 14; v_call: TRBV3-1/TRBV3-2; d_call: NA; cdr3_nt: TGTGCCAGCAGCCAAGGCAGGGAGGGATCACCCCTCCACTTT; cdr3_aa: CASSQGREGSPLHF
clone_size: NA; j_call: TRBJ1-3; cdr3_length: 15; v_call: TRBV7-7; d_call: NA; cdr3_nt: TGTGCCAGCAGTCCATCGAGGGGGTCTGGAAACACCATATATTTT; cdr3_aa: CASSPSRGSGNTIYF
clone_size: NA; j_call: TRBJ1-1; cdr3_length: 13; v_call: TRBV12-3/TRBV12-4; d_call: NA; cdr3_nt: TGTGCCAGCTCGGCGCGGCGAGGAACTGAAGCTTTCTTT; cdr3_aa: CASSARRGTEAFF
clone_size: NA; j_call: TRBJ1-5; cdr3_length: 15; v_call: TRBV20-1; d_call: NA; cdr3_nt: TGCAGTGCTAGTCATGGACAGCAAAGCAATCAGCCCCAGCATTTT; cdr3_aa: CSASHGQQSNQPQHF
clone_size: NA; j_call: TRBJ2-1; cdr3_length: 14; v_call: TRBV6-1; d_call: TRBD2; cdr3_nt: TGTGCCAGCAGTGAAGTACTAGCGGGGAACGAGCAGTTCTTC; cdr3_aa: CASSEVLAGNEQFF
clone_size: once; j_call: TRBJ1-5; cdr3_length: 14; v_call: TRBV7-6; d_call: NA; cdr3_nt: TGTGCCAGCAGCCTTTCGGTTACGGAGCAGCCCCAGCATTTT; cdr3_aa: CASSLSVTEQPQHF
clone_size: NA; j_call: TRBJ1-4; cdr3_length: 15; v_call: TRBV5-1; d_call: TRBD1; cdr3_nt: TGCGCCAGCAGCCCGACAGGGATGGCTAATGAAAAACTGTTTTTT; cdr3_aa: CASSPTGMANEKLFF
clone_size: few; j_call: TRBJ1-2; cdr3_length: 13; v_call: TRBV5-1; d_call: NA; cdr3_nt: TGCGCCAGCAGCACGAGGGACTCGGGTGGCTACACCTTC; cdr3_aa: CASSTRDSGGYTF
clone_size: NA; j_call: TRBJ2-7; cdr3_length: 15; v_call: TRBV7-9; d_call: NA; cdr3_nt: TGTGCCAGCAGCCGCTACAGGGAACCCTCCTACGAGCAGTACTTC; cdr3_aa: CASSRYREPSYEQYF
clone_size: NA; j_call: TRBJ2-3; cdr3_length: 15; v_call: TRBV6-1; d_call: NA; cdr3_nt: TGTGCCAGCAGTGAAGGGGGCGCTAGCACAGATACGCAGTATTTT; cdr3_aa: CASSEGGASTDTQYF
clone_size: NA; j_call: TRBJ2-4; cdr3_length: 16; v_call: TRBV19; d_call: TRBD1; cdr3_nt: TGTGCCAGTAGTATCGCGGACAGGGGAGCCAAAAACATTCAGTACTTC; cdr3_aa: CASSIADRGAKNIQYF
clone_size: NA; j_call: TRBJ1-4; cdr3_length: 15; v_call: TRBV3-1/TRBV3-2; d_call: NA; cdr3_nt: TGTGCCAGCAGCCCCTCGACAGGAAATCGCGAAAAACTGTTTTTT; cdr3_aa: CASSPSTGNREKLFF
clone_size: few; j_call: TRBJ1-4; cdr3_length: 13; v_call: TRBV18; d_call: NA; cdr3_nt: TGTGCCAGCTCGAGGACAGAGACTGAAAAACTGTTTTTT; cdr3_aa: CASSRTETEKLFF
clone_size: NA; j_call: TRBJ1-5; cdr3_length: 15; v_call: TRBV9; d_call: NA; cdr3_nt: TGTGCCAGCAGCGTAGGAGGTGAGGGCAATCAGCCCCAGCATTTT; cdr3_aa: CASSVGGEGNQPQHF
clone_size: NA; j_call: TRBJ2-7; cdr3_length: 15; v_call: TRBV7-2; d_call: TRBD2; cdr3_nt: TGTGCCAGCAGCTTGAACGCGGGAGTCCCCTACGAGCAGTACTTC; cdr3_aa: CASSLNAGVPYEQYF
clone_size: few; j_call: TRBJ1-4; cdr3_length: 14; v_call: TRBV19; d_call: NA; cdr3_nt: TGTGCCAGTAGTACCGGGGCGGGGGGTGAAAAACTGTTTTTT; cdr3_aa: CASSTGAGGEKLFF
clone_size: NA; j_call: TRBJ2-2; cdr3_length: 13; v_call: TRBV4-1; d_call: TRBD1; cdr3_nt: TGCGCCAGCAGCCCACAGGGGGTCGGGGAGCTGTTTTTT; cdr3_aa: CASSPQGVGELFF
clone_size: NA; j_call: TRBJ2-3; cdr3_length: 16; v_call: TRBV7-8; d_call: TRBD2; cdr3_nt: TGTGCCAGCAGCTTAAGGCGGGGGGATAGCACAGATACGCAGTATTTT; cdr3_aa: CASSLRRGDSTDTQYF
clone_size: NA; j_call: TRBJ2-1; cdr3_length: 12; v_call: TRBV7-9; d_call: NA; cdr3_nt: TGTGCCAGCAGCGACAGGCCCAATGAGCAGTTCTTC; cdr3_aa: CASSDRPNEQFF
clone_size: NA; j_call: TRBJ2-2; cdr3_length: 15; v_call: TRBV7-3; d_call: NA; cdr3_nt: TGTGCCAGCAGCCTCTTGGGGGGGAACACCGGGGAGCTGTTTTTT; cdr3_aa: CASSLLGGNTGELFF
clone_size: NA; j_call: TRBJ2-7; cdr3_length: 14; v_call: TRBV6-5; d_call: NA; cdr3_nt: TGTGCCAGCACTCCCCTCTCCAGTTCCTACGAGCAGTACTTC; cdr3_aa: CASTPLSSSYEQYF
clone_size: NA; j_call: TRBJ1-5; cdr3_length: 17; v_call: TRBV18; d_call: TRBD1; cdr3_nt: TGTGCCAGCTCAAGCCCGACAGGGGGGTATAGCAATCAGCCCCAGCATTTT; cdr3_aa: CASSSPTGGYSNQPQHF
clone_size: few; j_call: TRBJ1-6; cdr3_length: 14; v_call: TRBV2; d_call: TRBD1; cdr3_nt: TGTGCCAGCAGTTCCGGGACAGTGGATTCACCCCTCCACTTT; cdr3_aa: CASSSGTVDSPLHF
clone_size: NA; j_call: TRBJ2-1; cdr3_length: 15; v_call: TRBV11-3; d_call: TRBD1; cdr3_nt: TGTGCCAGCAGCTTAGCTTCAGGGGGCTACAATGAGCAGTTCTTC; cdr3_aa: CASSLASGGYNEQFF
clone_size: few; j_call: TRBJ2-2; cdr3_length: 12; v_call: TRBV19; d_call: NA; cdr3_nt: TGTGCCAGTAGCCGTCAGGACGGGGAGCTGTTTTTT; cdr3_aa: CASSRQDGELFF
clone_size: NA; j_call: TRBJ1-1; cdr3_length: 14; v_call: TRBV5-1; d_call: NA; cdr3_nt: TGCGCCAGCAGCCTCCGACAGCTGAACACTGAAGCTTTCTTT; cdr3_aa: CASSLRQLNTEAFF
clone_size: NA; j_call: TRBJ2-7; cdr3_length: 16; v_call: TRBV6-1; d_call: NA; cdr3_nt: TGTGCCAGCAGTGCCTCGACAGGTCCCCTCTCCTACGAGCAGTACTTC; cdr3_aa: CASSASTGPLSYEQYF
clone_size: NA; j_call: TRBJ2-5; cdr3_length: 16; v_call: TRBV5-4; d_call: NA; cdr3_nt: TGTGCCAGCAGCTTGTGGTCGGGATTGTACCAAGAGACCCAGTACTTC; cdr3_aa: CASSLWSGLYQETQYF
clone_size: NA; j_call: TRBJ2-7; cdr3_length: 15; v_call: TRBV4-1; d_call: TRBD2; cdr3_nt: TGCGCCAGCAGCCAAGATAGCGGGAGTTTTTACGAGCAGTACTTC; cdr3_aa: CASSQDSGSFYEQYF
clone_size: NA; j_call: TRBJ2-2; cdr3_length: 18; v_call: TRBV4-3; d_call: TRBD2; cdr3_nt: TGCGCCAGCAGCCTGTGGACTAGCGGGGGGGAGAACACCGGGGAGCTGTTTTTT; cdr3_aa: CASSLWTSGGENTGELFF
clone_size: NA; j_call: TRBJ2-7; cdr3_length: 15; v_call: TRBV15; d_call: NA; cdr3_nt: TGTGCCACCAGCAGAGATCGAGCTAGCTCCTACGAGCAGTACTTC; cdr3_aa: CATSRDRASSYEQYF
clone_size: NA; j_call: TRBJ2-7; cdr3_length: 12; v_call: TRBV29-1; d_call: NA; cdr3_nt: TGCAGCGTTTCCCAGGGAGGCTACGAGCAGTACTTC; cdr3_aa: CSVSQGGYEQYF
clone_size: NA; j_call: TRBJ1-1; cdr3_length: 16; v_call: TRBV5-4; d_call: NA; cdr3_nt: TGTGCCAGCAGCTTGGGGCAGCCGGGGTTTGGACCTGAAGCTTTCTTT; cdr3_aa: CASSLGQPGFGPEAFF
clone_size: NA; j_call: TRBJ2-7; cdr3_length: 12; v_call: TRBV25-1; d_call: NA; cdr3_nt: TGTGCCAGCAGTGAATATCAGGCAAAGCAGTACTTC; cdr3_aa: CASSEYQAKQYF
clone_size: NA; j_call: TRBJ2-1; cdr3_length: 15; v_call: TRBV15; d_call: TRBD2; cdr3_nt: TGTGCCACCAGCAGGAGACTAGCGGGAGGTATTGAGCAGTTCTTC; cdr3_aa: CATSRRLAGGIEQFF
clone_size: NA; j_call: TRBJ1-2; cdr3_length: 16; v_call: TRBV7-9; d_call: NA; cdr3_nt: TGTGCCAGCAGCCCAGGGGCCGGCCACTTAAGGTTAGGCTACACCTTC; cdr3_aa: CASSPGAGHLRLGYTF
clone_size: few; j_call: TRBJ1-1; cdr3_length: 13; v_call: TRBV5-1; d_call: TRBD1; cdr3_nt: TGCGCCGGACGCCGGGACAGGGAGCTTGAAGCTTTCTTT; cdr3_aa: CAGRRDRELEAFF
clone_size: once; j_call: TRBJ2-1; cdr3_length: 15; v_call: TRBV3-1/TRBV3-2; d_call: NA; cdr3_nt: TGTGCCAGCAGCCGGGGGCGGCAGGCCTACAATGAGCAGTTCTTC; cdr3_aa: CASSRGRQAYNEQFF
clone_size: NA; j_call: TRBJ2-3; cdr3_length: 15; v_call: TRBV7-2; d_call: NA; cdr3_nt: TGTGCCAGCAGCTTAAGGCTAGTAGGGGCAGATACGCAGTATTTT; cdr3_aa: CASSLRLVGADTQYF
clone_size: NA; j_call: TRBJ1-1; cdr3_length: 17; v_call: TRBV6-1; d_call: NA; cdr3_nt: TGTGCCAGCAGTGAATCCTTCGCCCGACAGTTGAACACTGAAGCTTTCTTT; cdr3_aa: CASSESFARQLNTEAFF